This TCR beta chain was identified in a study of cytomegalovirus exposure and HLA in healthy donors. PCR primers comprised 60 Vbeta and 13 Jbeta primers. Here immunoSEQ multiplex PCR was the method, and the copy in TCRdb shows in-frame clones only, minus some. The profile shows about 160,000 clones, roughly 81% of them singletons. Comments on this clone: The antigen remains undetermined.

Study results and limitations: A later look showed TCR association rates differing by HLA locus, highest for DRB1 and lowest for HLA-C. Reported results showed that the classifier diagnosed cytomegalovirus status with high specificity and sensitivity. At a 0.05 false discovery rate, a later analysis found over 15,000 TCR beta sequences to be associated with HLA alleles.

V lost 4 bases and J 0 bases, leaving 13 bases between the germline ends. The CDR3 totals 15 residues. Germline V gene sequence: CDR1 SEHNR, CDR2 FQNEAQ (reference sequence). Sample: PBMCs. The chain is built from TRBV7-9 and TRBJ2-7, with D maybe TRBD1 (6 bases). This TCR came from a man aged 18 to 29 in good health and CMV-seropositive. CDR3 residues: CASSSRGTASYEQYF. DNA of the CDR3: TGTGCCAGCAGCTCGAGGGGGACGGCCTCCTACGAGCAGTACTTC.